This TCR beta chain was sequenced for a study of blood T cell repertoires in COVID-19. Looking at the study overall: Sources were T cells, B-cell-depleted T cells, or PBMCs; the material itself was cDNA or gDNA.

Enrollment of patients from Seattle took place during active infection, with longitudinal follow-up. Study processing details: From reference gene primer amplification, estimates of nucleated cell counts were derived. This table comes from immunoSEQ multiplex PCR, and its TCRdb copy is limited to in-frame clones, with some not included. V and J calls and clone size come straight from that table; D and trimming were deduced from the DNA. This table holds 150,000 or so clones, around 87% found once. CDR1 and CDR2 from the germline V gene are MNHEY and SMNVEV (reference sequence). This CDR3 region has 15 residues. The V gene end was trimmed by 4 bases and the J gene end by 8 bases; junction bases not matched to a gene: 7.

This sequence joins TRBV27 and TRBJ2-1; 11 positions match TRBD1. This clonotype was obtained from a man aged 18 to 30 with COVID-19, enrolled during active disease. Sequenced sample: peripheral blood. The CDR3 DNA reads as TGTGCCAGCAGTTCCGGACAGGGGGCTACCCATGAGCAGTTCTTC. Translating it yields CASSSGQGATHEQFF.